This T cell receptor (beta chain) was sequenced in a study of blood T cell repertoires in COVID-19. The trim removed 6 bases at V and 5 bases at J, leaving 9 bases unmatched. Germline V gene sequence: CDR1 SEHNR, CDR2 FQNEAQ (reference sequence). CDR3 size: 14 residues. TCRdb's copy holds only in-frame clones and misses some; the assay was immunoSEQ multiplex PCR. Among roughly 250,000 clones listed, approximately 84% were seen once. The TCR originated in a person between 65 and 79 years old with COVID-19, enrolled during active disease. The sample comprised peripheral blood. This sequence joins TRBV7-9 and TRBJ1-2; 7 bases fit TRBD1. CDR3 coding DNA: TGTGCCAGCAGTCCCATACAGGGGAAATATGGCTACACCTTC. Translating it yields CASSPIQGKYGYTF.